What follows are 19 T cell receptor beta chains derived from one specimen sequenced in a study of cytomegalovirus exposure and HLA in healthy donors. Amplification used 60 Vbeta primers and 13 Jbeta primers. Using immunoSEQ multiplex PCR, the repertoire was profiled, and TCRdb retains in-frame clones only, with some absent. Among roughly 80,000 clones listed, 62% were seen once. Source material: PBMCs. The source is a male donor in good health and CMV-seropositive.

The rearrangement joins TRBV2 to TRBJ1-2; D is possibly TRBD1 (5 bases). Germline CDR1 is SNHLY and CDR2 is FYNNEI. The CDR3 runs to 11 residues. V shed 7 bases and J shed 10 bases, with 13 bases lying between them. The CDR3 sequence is CASTLSGVYTF. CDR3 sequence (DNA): TGTGCCAGCACCCTATCGGGGGTCTACACCTTC.

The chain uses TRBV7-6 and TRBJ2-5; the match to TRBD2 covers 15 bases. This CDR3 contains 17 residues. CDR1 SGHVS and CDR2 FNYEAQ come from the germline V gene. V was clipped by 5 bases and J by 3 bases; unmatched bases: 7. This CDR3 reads CASSLGTSGRPKETQYF. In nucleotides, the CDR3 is TGTGCCAGCAGCCTTGGGACTAGCGGGAGGCCTAAAGAGACCCAGTACTTC.

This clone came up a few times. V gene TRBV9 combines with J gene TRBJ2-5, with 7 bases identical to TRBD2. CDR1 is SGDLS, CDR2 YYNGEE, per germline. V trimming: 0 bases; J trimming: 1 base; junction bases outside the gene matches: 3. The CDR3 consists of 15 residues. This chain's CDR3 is CASSVGSGGQETQYF. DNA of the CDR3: TGTGCCAGCAGCGTAGGATCGGGAGGCCAAGAGACCCAGTACTTC.

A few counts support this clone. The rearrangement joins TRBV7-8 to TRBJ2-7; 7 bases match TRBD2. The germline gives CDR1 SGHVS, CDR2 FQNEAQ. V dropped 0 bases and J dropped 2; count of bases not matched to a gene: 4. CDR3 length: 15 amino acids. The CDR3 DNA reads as TGTGCCAGCAGCTTAGCAGCGGGACCTACCTACGAGCAGTACTTC. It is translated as CASSLAAGPTYEQYF.

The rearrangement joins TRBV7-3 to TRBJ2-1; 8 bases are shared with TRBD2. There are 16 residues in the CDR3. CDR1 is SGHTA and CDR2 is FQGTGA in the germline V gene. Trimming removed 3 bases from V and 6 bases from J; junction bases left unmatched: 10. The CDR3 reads CASSFTSGSGTNEQFF. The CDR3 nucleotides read TGTGCCAGCAGCTTTACCTCCGGTAGCGGGACCAATGAGCAGTTCTTC. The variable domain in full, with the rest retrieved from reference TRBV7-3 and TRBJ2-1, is GAGVSQTPSNKVTEKGKYVELRCDPISGHTALYWYRQSLGQGPEFLIYFQGTGAADDSGLPNDRFFAVRPEGSVSTLKIQRTERGDSAVYLCASSFTSGSGTNEQFFGPGTRLTVL.

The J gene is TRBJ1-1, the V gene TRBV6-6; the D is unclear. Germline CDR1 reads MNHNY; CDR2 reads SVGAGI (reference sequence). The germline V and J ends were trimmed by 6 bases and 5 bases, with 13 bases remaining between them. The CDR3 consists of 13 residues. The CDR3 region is CASSPPGGTEAFF. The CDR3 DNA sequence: TGTGCCAGCAGCCCACCCGGCGGGACTGAAGCTTTCTTT.

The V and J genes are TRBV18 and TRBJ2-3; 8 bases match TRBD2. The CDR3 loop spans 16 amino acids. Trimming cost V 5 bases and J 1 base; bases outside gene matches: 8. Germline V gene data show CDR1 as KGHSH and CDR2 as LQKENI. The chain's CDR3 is CASSTLGLAGTDTQYF. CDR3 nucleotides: TGTGCCAGCTCAACTCTAGGACTAGCAGGCACAGATACGCAGTATTTT.

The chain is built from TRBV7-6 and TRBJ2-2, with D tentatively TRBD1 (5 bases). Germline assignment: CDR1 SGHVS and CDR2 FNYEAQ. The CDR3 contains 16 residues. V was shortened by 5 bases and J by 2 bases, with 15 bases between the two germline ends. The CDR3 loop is CASSPIMQGNTGELFF. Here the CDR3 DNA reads TGTGCCAGCAGCCCGATTATGCAGGGAAACACCGGGGAGCTGTTTTTT. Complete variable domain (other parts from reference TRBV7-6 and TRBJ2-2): GAGVSQSPRYKVTKRGQDVALRCDPISGHVSLYWYRQALGQGPEFLTYFNYEAQQDKSGLPNDRFSAERPEGSISTLTIQRTEQRDSAMYRCASSPIMQGNTGELFFGEGSRLTVL.

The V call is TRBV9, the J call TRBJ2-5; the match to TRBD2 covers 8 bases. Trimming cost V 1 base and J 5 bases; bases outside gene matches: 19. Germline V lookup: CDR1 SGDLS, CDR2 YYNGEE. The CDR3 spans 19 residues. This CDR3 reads CASSVRFALAGEGEETQYF. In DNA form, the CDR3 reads TGTGCCAGCAGCGTAAGGTTCGCTCTAGCGGGTGAAGGGGAGGAGACCCAGTACTTC.

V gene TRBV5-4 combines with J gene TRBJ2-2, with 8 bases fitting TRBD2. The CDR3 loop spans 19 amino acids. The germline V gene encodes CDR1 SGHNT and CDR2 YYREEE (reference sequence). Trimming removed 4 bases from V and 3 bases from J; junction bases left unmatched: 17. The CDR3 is CASSQTGLASEGYTGELFF. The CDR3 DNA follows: TGTGCCAGCAGCCAGACCGGACTAGCCTCCGAAGGGTACACCGGGGAGCTGTTTTTT.

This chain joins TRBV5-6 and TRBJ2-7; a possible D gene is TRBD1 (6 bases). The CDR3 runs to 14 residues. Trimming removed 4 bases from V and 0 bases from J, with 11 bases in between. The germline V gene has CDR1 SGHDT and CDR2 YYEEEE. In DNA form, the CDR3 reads TGTGCCAGCAGCGCTCGCAGGGGCTCCTACGAGCAGTACTTC. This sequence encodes CASSARRGSYEQYF. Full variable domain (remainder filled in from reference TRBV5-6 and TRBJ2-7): DAGVTQSPTHLIKTRGQQVTLRCSPKSGHDTVSWYQQALGQGPQFIFQYYEEEERQRGNFPDRFSGHQFPNYSSELNVNALLLGDSALYLCASSARRGSYEQYFGPGTRLTVT.

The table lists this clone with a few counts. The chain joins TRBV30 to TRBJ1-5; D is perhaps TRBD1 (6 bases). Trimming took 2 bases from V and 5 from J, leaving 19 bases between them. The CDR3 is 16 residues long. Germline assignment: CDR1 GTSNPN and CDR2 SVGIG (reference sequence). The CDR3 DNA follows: TGTGCCTGGAGTAAAACAGGGATCTTGGGTGATCAGCCCCAGCATTTT. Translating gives CAWSKTGILGDQPQHF.

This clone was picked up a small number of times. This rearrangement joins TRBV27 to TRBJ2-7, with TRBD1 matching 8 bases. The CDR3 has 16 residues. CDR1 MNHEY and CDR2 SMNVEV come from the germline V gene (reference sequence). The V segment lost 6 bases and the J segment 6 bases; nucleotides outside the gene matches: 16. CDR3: CASRWGTGHLGGEQYF. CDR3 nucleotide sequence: TGTGCCAGCAGGTGGGGGACAGGCCACCTGGGAGGCGAGCAGTACTTC.

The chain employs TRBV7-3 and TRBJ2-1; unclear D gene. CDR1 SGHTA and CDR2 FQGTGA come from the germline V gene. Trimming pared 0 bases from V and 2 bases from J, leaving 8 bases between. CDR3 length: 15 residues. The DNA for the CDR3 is TGTGCCAGCAGCTTAACCGGGTCCGCCTACAATGAGCAGTTCTTC. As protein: CASSLTGSAYNEQFF.

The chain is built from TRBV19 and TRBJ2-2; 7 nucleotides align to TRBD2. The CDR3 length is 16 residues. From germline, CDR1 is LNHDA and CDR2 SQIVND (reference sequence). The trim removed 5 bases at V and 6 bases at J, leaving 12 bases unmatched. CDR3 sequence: CASSAPGGRSAGELFF. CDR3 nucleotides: TGTGCCAGTAGTGCCCCGGGGGGTAGGAGCGCCGGGGAGCTGTTTTTT.

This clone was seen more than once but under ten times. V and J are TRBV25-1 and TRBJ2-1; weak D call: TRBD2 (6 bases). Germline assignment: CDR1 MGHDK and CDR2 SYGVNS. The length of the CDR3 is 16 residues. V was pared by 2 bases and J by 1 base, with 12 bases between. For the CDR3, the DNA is TGTGCCAGCAGTGAAGGAGGGATAGGATCCTACAATGAGCAGTTCTTC. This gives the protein CASSEGGIGSYNEQFF.

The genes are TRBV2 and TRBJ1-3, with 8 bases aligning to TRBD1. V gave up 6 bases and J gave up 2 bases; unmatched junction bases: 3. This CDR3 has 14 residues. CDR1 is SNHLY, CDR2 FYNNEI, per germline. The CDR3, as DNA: TGTGCCAGCAGGAAGGACAGGGCTGGAAACACCATATATTTT. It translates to CASRKDRAGNTIYF.

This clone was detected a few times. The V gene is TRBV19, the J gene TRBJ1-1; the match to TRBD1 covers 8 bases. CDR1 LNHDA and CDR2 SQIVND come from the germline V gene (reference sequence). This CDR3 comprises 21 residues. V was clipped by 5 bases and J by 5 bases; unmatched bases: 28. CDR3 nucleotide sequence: TGTGCCAGTAGTCATGACAACAGGGGGGTTCAGCGTCAGTCAGCTCGTACTGAAGCTTTCTTT. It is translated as CASSHDNRGVQRQSARTEAFF.

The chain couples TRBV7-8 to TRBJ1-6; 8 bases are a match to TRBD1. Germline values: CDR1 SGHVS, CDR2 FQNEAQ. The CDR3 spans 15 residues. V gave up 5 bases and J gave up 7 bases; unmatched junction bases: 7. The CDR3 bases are TGTGCCAGCAGCCCACCGGGACAGGAGAATTCACCCCTCCACTTT. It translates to CASSPPGQENSPLHF. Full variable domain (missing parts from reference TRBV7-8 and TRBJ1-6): GAGVSQSPRYKVAKRGQDVALRCDPISGHVSLFWYQQALGQGPEFLTYFQNEAQLDKSGLPSDRFFAERPEGSVSTLKIQRTQQEDSAVYLCASSPPGQENSPLHFGNGTRLTVT.